The 21 T cell receptor beta chains below were found in one sample sequenced in a study of cytomegalovirus exposure and HLA in healthy donors listed by TCRdb under 2017. Library method: the immunoSEQ multiplex PCR assay. A mixture of 60 forward primers for TCR Vbeta segments and 13 reverse primers for TCR Jbeta segments was used in the multiplex PCR. The immuneACCESS repertoire file appears here via TCRdb, limited to in-frame rearrangements. These files lack a portion of the clones; in checked studies, under half of the deficit traces to unresolved V genes, and the cause of the others is not known. Within this sample are some 160,000 clones, with almost 80% of them counted one time only. The ten largest clones represent approximately 1.5% of the sample. Sequencing was carried out using PBMCs. These TCRs come from a male donor in good health and CMV-seronegative.

This clone was observed a single time. J is TRBJ1-1 and V is TRBV5-1, with D tentatively TRBD1 (5 bases). Per the germline V gene, CDR1 is SGHRS and CDR2 is YFSETQ. V lost 7 bases to trimming and J lost 1 base, with 11 bases between them. The CDR3 spans 13 residues. CDR3 loop: CASGVTGNTEAFF. The CDR3, as DNA: TGCGCCAGCGGCGTAACAGGGAACACTGAAGCTTTCTTT.

The rearrangement uses TRBV7-9 and TRBJ1-1; 8 nucleotides line up with TRBD1. Germline V gene lookup returns CDR1 SEHNR and CDR2 FQNEAQ (reference sequence). The CDR3 runs to 16 residues. J gave up 1 base and V 5 bases, and 9 bases lay outside the gene matches. The CDR3 loop is CASSPYRGVQNTEAFF. CDR3 coding DNA: TGTGCCAGCAGCCCCTACAGGGGGGTTCAGAACACTGAAGCTTTCTTT.

With regard to this clone: Other DNA sequences of this sample code for an identical CDR3. This sequence joins TRBV4-1 and TRBJ2-2, with 8 bases aligning to TRBD1. There are 15 residues in the CDR3. The germline V gene has CDR1 MGHRA and CDR2 YSYEKL. With 1 base clipped from V and 4 bases from J, the junction kept 2 bases outside the gene matches. CDR3 loop: CASSQVGQGTGELFF. The CDR3 DNA follows: TGCGCCAGCAGCCAAGTCGGACAGGGCACCGGGGAGCTGTTTTTT.

V is TRBV10-3 and J is TRBJ1-1, with D possibly being TRBD1 (6 bases). In germline, CDR1 is ENHRY, CDR2 SYGVKD. The CDR3 is made up of 15 amino acids. Trimming took off 0 bases at V and 1 base at J, with 9 bases between the two ends. This CDR3 is CAISESGHWNTEAFF. CDR3 bases: TGTGCCATCAGTGAGTCGGGACACTGGAACACTGAAGCTTTCTTT.

To note about this clone: The junction does not match germline at one end; this may be a read error. The chain carries TRBV2 and TRBJ1-2, with D unresolved. The germline CDR1 and CDR2 sequences are SNHLY and FYNNEI. The CDR3 runs to 12 residues. The CDR3 spells CASSTGRSALKF. The CDR3 DNA sequence: TGTGCCAGCAGTACGGGGAGGAGCGCACTCAAATTC. The entire variable domain, with the rest obtained from reference TRBV2 and TRBJ1-2, is as follows: EPEVTQTPSHQVTQMGQEVILRCVPISNHLYFYWYRQILGQKVEFLVSFYNNEISEKSEIFDDQFSVERPDGSNFTLKIRSTKLEDSAMYFCASSTGRSALKFGSGTRLTVV.

The sample holds one count of this clone. The V and J genes are TRBV2 and TRBJ2-1; D is ambiguous. The CDR3 runs to 15 residues. The V end was cut by 8 bases, the J end by 3 bases, with 17 bases between. From germline, CDR1 is SNHLY and CDR2 FYNNEI. CDR3 coding DNA: TGTGCCAGCGGTGCCCTCCCCAGCGACTACAATGAGCAGTTCTTC. Its translation: CASGALPSDYNEQFF.

The CDR3 region is CASSYGGYGYTF. For the CDR3, the DNA is TGTGCCAGCAGTTACGGAGGGTATGGCTACACCTTC. The chain has TRBV6-5 and TRBJ1-2; D unresolved. V was shortened by 2 bases and J by 5 bases, with 6 bases between the two germline ends. Germline CDR1 is MNHEY and CDR2 is SVGAGI. The CDR3 has 12 amino acids.

The table lists this clone with a count of one. V gene TRBV18 combines with J gene TRBJ1-1; tentative D call: TRBD1 (5 bases). V was clipped by 1 base and J by 3 bases, with 15 bases between them. Germline values: CDR1 KGHSH, CDR2 LQKENI. The CDR3 is 16 amino acids. In DNA, the CDR3 is TGTGCCAGCTCACCACTGAGTAAAACGGGGGACACTGAAGCTTTCTTT. Encoded protein: CASSPLSKTGDTEAFF.

The rearrangement links TRBV6-1 to TRBJ2-1; TRBD2 agrees at 7 bases. CDR1 is MNHNS and CDR2 is SASEGT in the germline V gene. The CDR3 contains 15 residues. J was trimmed by 4 bases and V by 10 bases; bases with no gene match: 13. The CDR3 bases are TGTGCCACCTCACCCCCGGGAGGAATTTACAATGAGCAGTTCTTC. This sequence encodes CATSPPGGIYNEQFF.

V and J are TRBV2 and TRBJ1-3, with D maybe TRBD1 (5 bases). With 2 bases removed from V and 3 bases from J, the gap between germline ends came to 11 bases. This CDR3 has 15 residues. Germline V lookup: CDR1 SNHLY, CDR2 FYNNEI. Here the CDR3 reads CASSETGVGGNTIYF. In DNA form, the CDR3 reads TGTGCCAGCAGTGAAACGGGGGTCGGTGGAAACACCATATATTTT.

The rearrangement joins TRBV7-2 to TRBJ2-7, with 7 positions matching TRBD2. After removal of 3 bases from V and 7 bases from J, the junction contained 6 bases not matched to a gene. The CDR3 has 13 amino acids. Looked up from germline, CDR1 is SGHTA and CDR2 is FQGNSA. DNA of the CDR3: TGTGCCAGCAGCTTTAACTGGCGGGGGGAGCAGTACTTC. It is translated as CASSFNWRGEQYF.

V is TRBV28 and J is TRBJ2-1, with 8 bases matching TRBD2. Germline assignment: CDR1 MDHEN and CDR2 SYDVKM. Trimming at V came to 8 bases and at J to 6 bases, leaving 9 bases not matched to a gene. CDR3 length: 14 residues. CDR3 region: CASHPSGRVNEQFF. The CDR3 region has the DNA TGTGCCAGCCACCCGAGCGGGAGAGTCAATGAGCAGTTCTTC. The whole variable domain, filled in from reference TRBV28 and TRBJ2-1, reads DVKVTQSSRYLVKRTGEKVFLECVQDMDHENMFWYRQDPGLGLRLIYFSYDVKMKEKGDIPEGYSVSREKKERFSLILESASTNQTSMYLCASHPSGRVNEQFFGPGTRLTVL.

Concerning this clone: The same CDR3 also results from other DNA sequences found in this sample. V is TRBV18 and J is TRBJ2-1; 10 nucleotides align to TRBD1. Per the germline V gene, CDR1 is KGHSH and CDR2 is LQKENI. V was clipped by 3 bases and J by 8 bases; unmatched bases: 1. The CDR3 loop spans 13 amino acids. CDR3 sequence (DNA): TGTGCCAGCTCACCCGGGACAGGGGATGAGCAGTTCTTC. Its protein product is CASSPGTGDEQFF.

This clone was seen only once. The V call is TRBV2, the J call TRBJ2-4; TRBD1 matches 7 bases. Germline values: CDR1 SNHLY, CDR2 FYNNEI. V shed 9 bases and J 0 bases; nucleotides not matched to a gene: 11. The CDR3 is 16 residues long. As DNA, the CDR3 is TGTGCCAGTAAATGGGACAGAAGCTTAGCCAAAAACATTCAGTACTTC. Translating it yields CASKWDRSLAKNIQYF.

The chain's CDR3 is CASSPRQGRNEQFF. The CDR3 DNA reads TGTGCCAGCAGTCCAAGACAGGGACGGAATGAGCAGTTCTTC. The chain couples TRBV28 to TRBJ2-1, with 7 bases fitting TRBD1. After removal of 5 bases from V and 7 bases from J, the junction contained 8 bases not matched to a gene. This CDR3 has 14 residues. Germline CDR1 and CDR2: MDHEN and SYDVKM.

This chain joins TRBV7-2 and TRBJ1-3; no reliable D call. Germline V CDR1 and CDR2: SGHTA, FQGNSA. The CDR3 is made up of 15 amino acids. V was trimmed by 5 bases and J by 0 bases, leaving 11 bases between them. The CDR3 DNA sequence: TGTGCCAGCAGCCACGGACTTTCCTCTGGAAACACCATATATTTT. This gives the protein CASSHGLSSGNTIYF. The full variable domain, with the rest looked up from reference TRBV7-2 and TRBJ1-3, is GAGVSQSPSNKVTEKGKDVELRCDPISGHTALYWYRQSLGQGLEFLIYFQGNSAPDKSGLPSDRFSAERTGGSVSTLTIQRTQQEDSAVYLCASSHGLSSGNTIYFGEGSWLTVV.

This clone was recorded a few times. J is TRBJ2-5 and V is TRBV5-1; 7 nucleotides match TRBD2. From germline, CDR1 is SGHRS and CDR2 YFSETQ. The CDR3 is 15 amino acids. V dropped 2 bases and J dropped 5; count of bases not matched to a gene: 9. The CDR3 loop reads CASSLPAGIGETQYF. The DNA of the CDR3 is TGCGCCAGCAGCTTACCAGCGGGAATCGGGGAGACCCAGTACTTC. The whole variable domain, filled in from reference TRBV5-1 and TRBJ2-5, reads KAGVTQTPRYLIKTRGQQVTLSCSPISGHRSVSWYQQTPGQGLQFLFEYFSETQRNKGNFPGRFSGRQFSNSRSEMNVSTLELGDSALYLCASSLPAGIGETQYFGPGTRLLVL.

This chain connects TRBV18 to TRBJ1-6, with D unclear. The CDR3 runs to 16 residues. The germline V gene has CDR1 KGHSH and CDR2 LQKENI. V was clipped by 5 bases and J by 11 bases, with 22 bases between them. Here the CDR3 reads CASSNRNTRAGAPLHF. CDR3 nucleotide sequence: TGTGCCAGCTCAAATAGGAATACGCGGGCCGGCGCACCCCTCCACTTT.

The rearrangement links TRBV29-1 to TRBJ2-1; D may be TRBD2 (7 bases). With 1 base removed from V and 5 bases from J, the gap between germline ends came to 12 bases. This CDR3 region has 14 residues. Germline values: CDR1 SQVTM, CDR2 ANQGSEA. CDR3 sequence: CSVEARGGDNEQFF. Written as DNA, the CDR3 is TGCAGCGTTGAAGCTAGGGGGGGAGACAATGAGCAGTTCTTC.

V is TRBV11-2 and J is TRBJ1-1; 9 bases line up with TRBD1. Losses at the gene ends were 2 bases for V and 1 base for J; bases not matched to a gene: 5. Per germline, CDR1 SGHAT and CDR2 FQNNGV. There are 16 residues in the CDR3. The CDR3 sequence is CASSLFPTGGNTEAFF. Written as DNA, the CDR3 is TGTGCCAGCAGCTTATTCCCGACAGGGGGGAACACTGAAGCTTTCTTT.

J is TRBJ1-5 and V is TRBV9, with a possible D match to TRBD1 (6 bases). The CDR3 contains 15 residues. Germline V gene data show CDR1 as SGDLS and CDR2 as YYNGEE. V was cut by 0 bases and J by 6 bases, with 13 bases left in between. CDR3 sequence reads: CASSVGEGVRQPQHF. The CDR3 nucleotides are TGTGCCAGCAGCGTAGGAGAGGGGGTACGTCAGCCCCAGCATTTT.